This T cell receptor (beta chain) was recorded in a study of T cells in localized non-small cell lung cancer. Study-wide results and caveats: Longer survival (overall) was linked to higher T cell density in blood. Among the top 100 tumor clones, a median 57 appeared in adjacent lung. Uninvolved adjacent lung had higher T cell clonality than tumor and all other tissues. Because sequencing included only one region (of the tumor), heterogeneity remains possible.

Clones were sequenced by immunoSEQ multiplex PCR, and TCRdb holds only the in-frame ones, with some missing. The sample includes about 33,000 clones, approximately 90% of them seen just once. The CDR3 runs 12 residues. Germline V gives CDR1 MNHNS, CDR2 SASEGT. V dropped 8 bases and J dropped 5; count of bases not matched to a gene: 3. As concerns this clone: Its target is not known.

V usage is TRBV6-1 and J usage is TRBJ1-5; 7 bases map to TRBD1. The TCR sequence derives from a female donor of 60 years or more with stage I lung adenocarcinoma. Specimen: peripheral blood, collected before any cancer treatment. The CDR3 DNA is TGTGCCAGCCTCACAGGGGATCAGCCCCAGCATTTT. This codes for CASLTGDQPQHF.